This TCR beta chain emerged from a study of cytomegalovirus exposure and HLA in healthy donors. Looking at the study overall: There were some 400 genotyped donors. Of these, 75% to 85% fell in the genetic ancestry cluster associated with self-reported Caucasian donors.

Details on this clone: Its antigen is still unknown.

V shed 1 base and J shed 3 bases, with 13 bases lying between them. The CDR3 spans 16 residues. Germline CDR1 reads SGHAT; CDR2 reads FQNNGV. This PCR relied on a set of 60 Vbeta primers and 13 Jbeta primers. Produced via immunoSEQ multiplex PCR; TCRdb's table is partial and in-frame only. In total, the table holds approximately 72,000 clones. General study points: Later work associated 16,951 TCR beta sequences with HLA alleles at 0.05 false discovery rate.

V is TRBV11-2 and J is TRBJ1-3, with D maybe TRBD1 (5 bases). The sequence derives from a woman in her thirties or forties in good health and CMV-seropositive. Material: PBMCs. The CDR3 reads CASSLVARDYGNTIYF. In nucleotides, the CDR3 is TGTGCCAGCAGCTTAGTAGCCAGGGATTATGGAAACACCATATATTTT. The complete variable domain, with remaining parts taken from reference TRBV11-2 and TRBJ1-3, reads EAGVAQSPRYKIIEKRQSVAFWCNPISGHATLYWYQQILGQGPKLLIQFQNNGVVDDSQLPKDRFSAERLKGVDSTLKIQPAKLEDSAVYLCASSLVARDYGNTIYFGEGSWLTVV.